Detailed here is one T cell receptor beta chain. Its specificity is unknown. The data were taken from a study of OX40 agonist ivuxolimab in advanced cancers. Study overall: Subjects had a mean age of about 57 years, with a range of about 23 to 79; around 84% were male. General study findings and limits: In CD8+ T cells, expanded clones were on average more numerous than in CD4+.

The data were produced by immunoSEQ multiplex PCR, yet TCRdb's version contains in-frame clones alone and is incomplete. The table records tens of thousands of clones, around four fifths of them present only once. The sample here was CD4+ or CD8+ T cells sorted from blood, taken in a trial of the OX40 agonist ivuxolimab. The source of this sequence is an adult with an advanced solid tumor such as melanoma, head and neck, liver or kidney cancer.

CDR3 sequence reads: CASSEGFGLSGANVLTF. DNA for the CDR3: TGCGCCAGCAGTGAGGGGTTCGGTCTCTCTGGGGCCAACGTCCTGACTTTC. J is TRBJ2-6 and V is TRBV10-1, with no clear D. V lost 2 bases, J lost 0 bases, and 11 bases lay in between. Germline V lookup: CDR1 WNHNN, CDR2 SYGVQD (reference sequence). The CDR3 is made up of 17 amino acids.